Each of the 27 T cell receptor beta chains below was sequenced from the same sample in a study of metastatic and nonmetastatic thyroid tumors. Thyroid surgery took place with no prior treatment in any patient. TCRdb ran MiXCR on the PCR reads. This sample has about 30,000 clones, with 25% to 30% found just once. Sample: blood. The receptors here all came from a female donor with papillary thyroid cancer or a benign thyroid nodule (not recorded which). Some clones in this sample may be carry-over from other donors' samples.

This clone was detected a few times. The rearrangement joins TRBV10-3 to TRBJ2-7; 11 bases are a match to TRBD2. From germline, CDR1 is ENHRY and CDR2 SYGVKD. The CDR3 consists of 15 residues. J lost 2 bases, V lost 6 bases, and 6 bases had no gene match. The CDR3 DNA reads TGTGCCATCAGGACTAGCGGGACCGCAACCTACGAGCAGTACTTC. It codes for CAIRTSGTATYEQYF.

The V and J genes are TRBV6-5 and TRBJ1-5; tentative D call: TRBD1 (5 bases). Trimming took 2 bases from V and 1 from J, leaving 6 bases between them. Germline V gene lookup returns CDR1 MNHEY and CDR2 SVGAGI. The CDR3 contains 14 residues. CDR3 in amino acids: CASSYEGSNQPQHF. Written as DNA, the CDR3 is TGTGCCAGCAGTTACGAGGGGAGCAATCAGCCCCAGCATTTT.

This clone was recorded many times. The CDR3 is CASSVTPGNPNEKLFF. The DNA of the CDR3 is TGTGCCAGCAGCGTAACCCCGGGGAACCCGAATGAAAAACTGTTTTTT. This chain links TRBV9 with TRBJ1-4; D call uncertain. V was cut by 1 base and J by 5 bases, with 15 bases left in between. CDR1 and CDR2 (germline): SGDLS, YYNGEE. The length of the CDR3 is 16 residues. The complete variable domain, with remaining parts taken from reference TRBV9 and TRBJ1-4, reads DSGVTQTPKHLITATGQRVTLRCSPRSGDLSVYWYQQSLDQGLQFLIQYYNGEERAKGNILERFSAQQFPDLHSELNLSSLELGDSALYFCASSVTPGNPNEKLFFGSGTQLSVL.

The V gene is TRBV2, the J gene TRBJ2-7; 7 nucleotides align to TRBD2. The J segment lost 5 bases and the V segment lost 6 bases, leaving 4 bases of the junction unmatched. This CDR3 contains 12 residues. Germline V gene sequence: CDR1 SNHLY, CDR2 FYNNEI. The CDR3 sequence is CASRSGNHEQYF. Written as DNA, the CDR3 is TGTGCCAGCAGGAGCGGGAACCACGAGCAGTACTTC.

By frequency in the sample, this clone is medium-sized (0.01 to 0.1%). This chain links TRBV5-1 with TRBJ2-7, with TRBD1 matching over 7 bases. CDR1 and CDR2 from the germline V gene are SGHRS and YFSETQ. The V and J ends lost 2 bases and 0 bases, in that order; junction bases with no gene match: 2. CDR3 length: 14 residues. The CDR3 spells CASSLGTASYEQYF. CDR3 DNA: TGCGCCAGCAGCTTAGGGACAGCCTCCTACGAGCAGTACTTC.

The gene calls are TRBV11-1 and TRBJ1-2; D might be TRBD1 (6 bases). This CDR3 is 14 amino acids long. Germline CDR1 SGHAT, CDR2 FQDESV (reference sequence). With 4 bases removed from V and 8 bases from J, the gap between germline ends came to 17 bases. Written as DNA, the CDR3 is TGTGCCAGCAGCTCACCCCAGGGGAGTGACGGCTACACCTTC. Its translation: CASSSPQGSDGYTF.

This clone came up a few times. The gene calls are TRBV19 and TRBJ1-1, with D perhaps TRBD1 (6 bases). Germline V gene lookup returns CDR1 LNHDA and CDR2 SQIVND (reference sequence). The CDR3 is 14 amino acids. V lost 6 bases, J lost 1 base, and 12 bases lay in between. CDR3 in amino acids: CASSQQGGNTEAFF. CDR3 nucleotide sequence: TGTGCCAGTAGCCAACAGGGAGGGAACACTGAAGCTTTCTTT.

In its sample, this clone was seen many times. V is TRBV19 and J is TRBJ2-1, with 11 positions matching TRBD2. The CDR3 contains 16 residues. J lost 8 bases, V lost 5 bases, and 11 bases had no gene match. Germline V CDR1 and CDR2: LNHDA, SQIVND (reference sequence). CDR3 sequence reads: CASSAIAGGGVYEQFF. CDR3 in DNA: TGTGCCAGTAGTGCTATAGCGGGAGGGGGGGTGTATGAGCAGTTCTTC. Full variable domain (outside the CDR3, taken from reference TRBV19 and TRBJ2-1): DGGITQSPKYLFRKEGQNVTLSCEQNLNHDAMYWYRQDPGQGLRLIYYSQIVNDFQKGDIAEGYSVSREKKESFPLTVTSAQKNPTAFYLCASSAIAGGGVYEQFFGPGTRLTVL.

This clone was counted only a few times. The V call is TRBV28, the J call TRBJ2-7; a possible D gene is TRBD1 (6 bases). The germline V gene encodes CDR1 MDHEN and CDR2 SYDVKM. CDR3 length: 12 amino acids. The V and J ends lost 5 bases and 3 bases respectively, with 8 bases between them. CDR3 DNA sequence: TGTGCCAGCAGTGACAGGAACTACGAGCAGTACTTC. It codes for CASSDRNYEQYF.

This rearrangement joins TRBV6-2 or TRBV6-3 to TRBJ1-1; the D is unclear. V was clipped by 7 bases and J by 4 bases, with 7 bases between them. Germline V gene sequence: CDR1 MNHEY, CDR2 SVGEGT. This CDR3 contains 11 residues. The CDR3 DNA sequence: TGTGCCAGCACCCAAGGCACTGAAGCTTTCTTT. It translates to CASTQGTEAFF.

In the case of this clone: Other DNA sequences within the sample encode an identical CDR3. The V and J genes are TRBV6-1 and TRBJ2-7; D tentatively reads TRBD1 or TRBD2 (5 bases each). The CDR3 extends over 13 amino acids. Trimming took off 6 bases at V and 2 bases at J, with 11 bases between the two ends. CDR1 and CDR2 (germline): MNHNS, SASEGT. The DNA of the CDR3 is TGTGCCAGCAGGAGGGGTCAGGCCTACGAGCAGTACTTC. As protein: CASRRGQAYEQYF.

The rearrangement uses TRBV5-1 and TRBJ2-2; no clear D. Looked up from germline, CDR1 is SGHRS and CDR2 is YFSETQ. The CDR3 spans 13 residues. The germline V and J ends were trimmed by 0 bases and 1 base, with 1 base remaining between them. This CDR3 reads CASSLGNTGELFF. Written as DNA, the CDR3 is TGCGCCAGCAGCTTGGGGAACACCGGGGAGCTGTTTTTT.

The DNA of the CDR3 is TGCAGTGCGTTAACTAGCGGGAGTGTCAGTGAGCAGTTCTTC. It codes for CSALTSGSVSEQFF. V usage is TRBV20-1 and J usage is TRBJ2-1; 11 bases map to TRBD2. CDR1 and CDR2 (germline): DFQATT, SNEGSKA (reference sequence). Trimming cost V 6 bases and J 9 bases; bases outside gene matches: 10. CDR3 size: 14 residues.

In this sample, this clone turned up a few times. The chain combines TRBV12-3 or TRBV12-4 with TRBJ2-3; no definite D call. Trimming pared 0 bases from V and 6 bases from J, leaving 13 bases between. The CDR3 loop spans 15 amino acids. CDR3 in amino acids: CASSLARSRTDTQYF. CDR3 coding DNA: TGTGCCAGCAGTTTAGCGCGTTCCCGGACGGATACGCAGTATTTT.

The chain joins TRBV20-1 to TRBJ2-1; 8 positions match TRBD2. J was trimmed by 9 bases and V by 5 bases; bases with no gene match: 12. Germline-derived CDR1 and CDR2 are DFQATT and SNEGSKA (reference sequence). The CDR3 sequence is 14 residues long. The CDR3 DNA sequence: TGCAGTGCTCGGCTGGGCGGGAGGTTGATTGAGCAGTTCTTC. Translating gives CSARLGGRLIEQFF.

This clone is classed as medium-sized. V is TRBV12-3 or TRBV12-4 and J is TRBJ2-3, with 9 bases matching TRBD2. The CDR3 length is 16 residues. Trimming cost V 4 bases and J 4 bases; bases outside gene matches: 9. DNA of the CDR3: TGTGCCAGCAGTTCGACCCCGGGACTAGCCGCAGATACGCAGTATTTT. Its protein is CASSSTPGLAADTQYF.

V and J are TRBV5-4 and TRBJ2-1; 8 nucleotides agree with TRBD2. CDR3 length: 15 residues. Germline trimming cut 0 bases from V and 6 bases from J; bases unmatched to any gene: 5. CDR1 and CDR2 from the germline V gene are SGHNT and YYREEE (reference sequence). The CDR3 reads CASSLGSGSLNEQFF. The CDR3 coding sequence is TGTGCCAGCAGCTTGGGAAGCGGGAGCCTCAATGAGCAGTTCTTC.

V gene TRBV5-1 combines with J gene TRBJ2-7; 8 bases are a match to TRBD1. CDR1 is SGHRS, CDR2 YFSETQ, per germline. The CDR3 runs to 13 residues. The V segment lost 4 bases and the J segment 3 bases; nucleotides outside the gene matches: 3. In nucleotides, the CDR3 is TGCGCCAGCAGCCGAGACAGGGGCTACGAGCAGTACTTC. It is translated as CASSRDRGYEQYF.

The V call is TRBV28, the J call TRBJ1-4; 8 bases line up with TRBD1. The V gene's germline CDR1 is MDHEN and CDR2 SYDVKM. The trim removed 4 bases at V and 6 bases at J, leaving 7 bases unmatched. CDR3 length: 15 residues. The CDR3 sequence: CASSSPTGADEKLFF. The CDR3 DNA reads TGTGCCAGCAGTTCGCCGACAGGGGCTGATGAAAAACTGTTTTTT.

This clone was seen more than once but under ten times. The V gene is TRBV2, the J gene TRBJ1-2, with D perhaps matching TRBD1 (5 bases). The CDR3 runs 11 residues. Germline CDR1 and CDR2: SNHLY and FYNNEI. Trimming took off 6 bases at V and 14 bases at J, with 16 bases between the two ends. The DNA for the CDR3 is TGTGCCAGCAGCCGCGGCGGGACGTCGACCTTC. Translated: CASSRGGTSTF.

V and J are TRBV20-1 and TRBJ1-5; D may be TRBD1 (5 bases). The V end lost 6 bases, the J end lost 1 base, and 13 bases lay between the germline ends. This CDR3 region has 14 residues. CDR1 is DFQATT and CDR2 is SNEGSKA in the germline V gene (reference sequence). The CDR3 sequence is CSARRWDSNQPQHF. The CDR3 DNA sequence: TGCAGTGCAAGGAGGTGGGACAGCAATCAGCCCCAGCATTTT.

The CDR3 DNA sequence: TGCAGTGCTAGATCCCCAGGGGGTAGCAATCAGCCCCAGCATTTT. It specifies CSARSPGGSNQPQHF. The J gene is TRBJ1-5, the V gene TRBV20-1; 7 positions match TRBD1. J lost 0 bases, V lost 2 bases, and 4 bases had no gene match. CDR3 size: 15 residues. Germline-derived CDR1 and CDR2 are DFQATT and SNEGSKA (reference sequence).

The rearrangement links TRBV20-1 to TRBJ2-1; 9 nucleotides line up with TRBD2. CDR3 length: 13 residues. Germline V gene lookup returns CDR1 DFQATT and CDR2 SNEGSKA (reference sequence). V shed 7 bases and J 8 bases; nucleotides not matched to a gene: 9. This chain's CDR3 is CSVSGRVQDEQFF. The CDR3 nucleotides read TGCAGTGTTAGCGGGAGAGTCCAGGATGAGCAGTTCTTC.

This clone has only a few counts. The chain has TRBV6-5 and TRBJ1-6; D is perhaps TRBD1 (6 bases). Germline V gene lookup returns CDR1 MNHEY and CDR2 SVGAGI. Trimming pared 6 bases from V and 5 bases from J, leaving 14 bases between. This CDR3 is 15 amino acids long. The CDR3 loop is CASRYTGQHNSPLHF. In DNA, the CDR3 is TGTGCCAGCAGGTACACTGGACAGCATAATTCACCCCTCCACTTT.

This clone was seen more than once but under ten times. This chain uses TRBV6-2 or TRBV6-3 with TRBJ1-1, with D perhaps TRBD1 (6 bases). Germline V gives CDR1 MNHEY, CDR2 SVGEGT. V shed 0 bases and J shed 6 bases, with 8 bases lying between them. This CDR3 has 13 residues. CDR3: CASSYSGTSEAFF. In DNA form, the CDR3 reads TGTGCCAGCAGTTACTCGGGGACATCTGAAGCTTTCTTT.

Note on this clone: One end of the junction is discordant with germline, which a read error may explain. The genes are TRBV20-1 and TRBJ2-7; TRBD1 matches 8 bases. CDR1 and CDR2 from the germline V gene are DFQATT and SNEGSKA (reference sequence). This CDR3 has 14 amino acids. This CDR3 reads CSAEAQARRQGRRF. The CDR3 bases are TGCAGTGCTGAGGCCCAAGCGCGTAGACAGGGGCGGAGGTTC.

This clone qualifies as medium-sized. The chain recombines TRBV28 with TRBJ1-5; maybe TRBD1 (6 bases). Germline V gene lookup returns CDR1 MDHEN and CDR2 SYDVKM. V was pared by 4 bases and J by 5 bases, with 9 bases between. The CDR3 contains 13 residues. The CDR3 is CASSSGVYQPQHF. CDR3 nucleotide sequence: TGTGCCAGCAGTTCAGGGGTCTATCAGCCCCAGCATTTT.